Shown below are 15 T cell receptor beta chains from a single sample sequenced in a study of T cell responses to AZD1222 COVID-19 vaccine. Clones were sequenced by immunoSEQ multiplex PCR, and TCRdb holds only the in-frame ones, with some missing. The sample includes over 150,000 clones, about nine tenths seen only once; the top ten take 2% to 3%. The sequencing here drew on peripheral blood, taken on day 0 of AZD1222 vaccination. The receptors come from an adult in good health.

The J gene is TRBJ2-1, the V gene TRBV2, with 7 nucleotides matching TRBD2. Trimming cost V 7 bases and J 0 bases; bases outside gene matches: 12. Per germline, CDR1 SNHLY and CDR2 FYNNEI. The CDR3 length is 17 residues. DNA of the CDR3: TGTGCCAGCATCCTCACGGGGACTACTTTCTCCTACAATGAGCAGTTCTTC. The encoded protein is CASILTGTTFSYNEQFF. The entire variable domain, with the rest obtained from reference TRBV2 and TRBJ2-1, is as follows: EPEVTQTPSHQVTQMGQEVILRCVPISNHLYFYWYRQILGQKVEFLVSFYNNEISEKSEIFDDQFSVERPDGSNFTLKIRSTKLEDSAMYFCASILTGTTFSYNEQFFGPGTRLTVL.

A few counts support this clone. V and J are TRBV5-1 and TRBJ2-5, with D possibly matching TRBD2 (7 bases). Germline V gene data show CDR1 as SGHRS and CDR2 as YFSETQ. CDR3 length: 15 residues. Trimming removed 1 base at V and 2 bases at J, with 12 bases between. CDR3 protein: CASSLPGRGQETQYF. The CDR3 DNA follows: TGCGCCAGCAGCTTGCCAGGGAGGGGGCAAGAGACCCAGTACTTC.

This clone was seen only a few times. The rearrangement links TRBV4-1 to TRBJ1-5; the match to TRBD1 covers 7 bases. This CDR3 region has 18 residues. Trimming removed 5 bases from V and 0 bases from J; junction bases left unmatched: 13. Germline values: CDR1 MGHRA, CDR2 YSYEKL. CDR3 loop: CASSNPRGALDSNQPQHF. The CDR3 nucleotides are TGCGCCAGCAGCAATCCCAGGGGGGCCCTAGATAGCAATCAGCCCCAGCATTTT.

The V gene is TRBV5-1, the J gene TRBJ2-1, with 10 bases fitting TRBD1. The length of the CDR3 is 15 residues. V lost 0 bases to trimming and J lost 7 bases; unmatched junction nucleotides: 4. The germline V gene has CDR1 SGHRS and CDR2 YFSETQ. The CDR3 is CASSLGQGAANEQFF. DNA of the CDR3: TGCGCCAGCAGCTTGGGACAGGGGGCTGCGAATGAGCAGTTCTTC.

The CDR3: CASSSTSGSSEQYF. The CDR3 nucleotides are TGTGCCAGCAGTTCGACTAGCGGGAGTTCCGAGCAGTACTTC. The chain is built from TRBV3-1 (or the pseudogene TRBV3-2) and TRBJ2-7, with 12 nucleotides matching TRBD2. This CDR3 region has 14 residues. Germline trimming cut 6 bases from V and 6 bases from J; bases unmatched to any gene: 6. Looked up from germline, CDR1 is LGHDT and CDR2 is YNNKEL (reference sequence).

The chain recombines TRBV5-1 with TRBJ2-5; 8 bases are shared with TRBD1. This CDR3 has 14 residues. V shed 3 bases and J 5 bases; nucleotides not matched to a gene: 6. From germline, CDR1 is SGHRS and CDR2 YFSETQ. The CDR3 region has the DNA TGCGCCAGCAGCTGGGGACAGGCGGAGGAGACCCAGTACTTC. Its protein product is CASSWGQAEETQYF.

The chain employs TRBV23-1 and TRBJ1-1; D is unresolved. TRBV23-1 belongs to the ORF category, with a function that is uncertain. V was trimmed by 0 bases and J by 7 bases, leaving 9 bases between them. The CDR3 extends over 13 amino acids. CDR3 bases: TGCGCCAGCAGTCAATCGGCGACGGGTGAAGCTTTCTTT. Translation: CASSQSATGEAFF.

The chain joins TRBV11-3 to TRBJ2-3, with 14 bases fitting TRBD2. CDR3 size: 17 residues. Germline V gene data show CDR1 as SGHNT and CDR2 as YENEEA. J was trimmed by 0 bases and V by 1 base; bases with no gene match: 0. CDR3 bases: TGTGCCAGCAGCTTAGGGACTAGCGGGAGGAGCACAGATACGCAGTATTTT. Residues: CASSLGTSGRSTDTQYF.

The V call is TRBV30, the J call TRBJ1-2, with D possibly matching TRBD1 (5 bases). The CDR3 length is 11 residues. From germline, CDR1 is GTSNPN and CDR2 SVGIG (reference sequence). Trimming removed 2 bases at V and 8 bases at J, with 9 bases between. CDR3 in amino acids: CAWSRRGGYTF. CDR3 bases: TGTGCCTGGAGTAGGAGGGGCGGCTACACCTTC.

The chain joins TRBV14 to TRBJ2-7; tentative D call: TRBD2 (5 bases). V was trimmed by 0 bases and J by 10 bases, leaving 10 bases between them. The CDR3 contains 12 residues. The V gene's germline CDR1 is SGHDN and CDR2 FVKESK. CDR3 nucleotide sequence: TGTGCCAGCAGCCAAGATGCGGGCCAACAGTACTTC. Protein sequence: CASSQDAGQQYF.

The chain employs TRBV2 and TRBJ2-6; D not certain. V shed 0 bases and J shed 1 base, with 4 bases lying between them. Germline CDR1 reads SNHLY; CDR2 reads FYNNEI. The CDR3 runs 15 residues. CDR3 amino acids: CASSEADSGANVLTF. CDR3 coding DNA: TGTGCCAGCAGTGAAGCTGATTCTGGGGCCAACGTCCTGACTTTC.

This clone has just one count. V gene TRBV7-6 combines with J gene TRBJ2-2; TRBD2 matches 10 bases. The CDR3 has 16 amino acids. V shed 4 bases, J shed 1 base, and the junction held 3 bases outside the gene matches. CDR1 and CDR2 from the germline V gene are SGHVS and FNYEAQ. CDR3 in DNA: TGTGCCAGCAGCTCCCGGACTAGCGGGAACACCGGGGAGCTGTTTTTT. It is translated as CASSSRTSGNTGELFF.

The rearrangement links TRBV18 to TRBJ2-1; no firm D call. Per the germline V gene, CDR1 is KGHSH and CDR2 is LQKENI. V dropped 4 bases and J dropped 8 bases, with 12 bases sitting between them. The CDR3 has 13 residues. CDR3 sequence reads: CASSLTLSDEQFF. DNA for the CDR3: TGTGCCAGCTCACTGACGCTATCGGATGAGCAGTTCTTC. Combining the CDR3 with reference TRBV18 and TRBJ2-1 gives the whole variable domain NAGVMQNPRHLVRRRGQEARLRCSPMKGHSHVYWYRQLPEEGLKFMVYLQKENIIDESGMPKERFSAEFPKEGPSILRIQQVVRGDSAAYFCASSLTLSDEQFFGPGTRLTVL.

The J gene is TRBJ2-7, the V gene TRBV29-1, with TRBD2 identical over 12 bases. Germline CDR1 SQVTM, CDR2 ANQGSEA. The CDR3 covers 14 residues. V dropped 4 bases and J dropped 3; count of bases not matched to a gene: 4. This CDR3 is CSVVTSGSGYEQYF. The CDR3 DNA follows: TGCAGCGTTGTGACTAGCGGGAGTGGCTACGAGCAGTACTTC.

Written as DNA, the CDR3 is TGTGCCAGCAGCCAAGGCCTAATTGCGGCGTCGGAGCAGTACTTC. Its translation is CASSQGLIAASEQYF. The V call is TRBV3-1 (or the pseudogene TRBV3-2), the J call TRBJ2-7; the D is unclear. The CDR3 spans 15 residues. Germline-derived CDR1 and CDR2 are LGHDT and YNNKEL (reference sequence). V lost 1 base and J 7 bases, leaving 17 bases between the germline ends.